This TCR beta chain stems from a study of T cell responses to AZD1222 COVID-19 vaccine. Germline V gene lookup returns CDR1 KGHSH and CDR2 LQKENI. The CDR3 runs 15 residues. The V gene lost 3 bases and the J gene lost 5 bases, with 17 bases spanning the gap. Clones were sequenced by immunoSEQ multiplex PCR, and TCRdb holds only the in-frame ones, with some missing. The sample holds tens of thousands of clones, about 85% seen once. The chain carries TRBV18 and TRBJ2-7, with D perhaps matching TRBD1 (6 bases). Sample: peripheral blood, taken on day 0 of AZD1222 vaccination. The sequence came from an adult in good health. This CDR3 reads CASSPGTFEGDEQYF. DNA of the CDR3: TGTGCCAGCTCACCTGGGACATTCGAAGGCGACGAGCAGTACTTC.